This entry describes one T cell receptor beta chain. Its antigen is not yet known. No base qualities exist here, and no much larger clone lies one base off it. The source of the sample is a study of PD-1 blockade in classical Hodgkin lymphoma (TCRdb year 2020). Turning to the overall study: Nivolumab dosing was 3 mg/kg intravenously every 2 weeks, continuing until either disease progression or unacceptable toxicity. The study used CyTOF and TCR beta sequencing to define a peripheral blood immune signature of response to PD-1 blockade in classical Hodgkin lymphoma. Broader findings and caveats from the paper: Trial patients achieving complete response had baseline diversity similar to newly diagnosed patients, whereas partial responders and progressors had significantly lower diversity. A significant rise by C4D1 was seen in CD4+ but not CD8+ TCR diversity (p=0.0027 vs p=0.16), with the rise being most apparent in complete responders (p=0.02). Lower diversity was seen in patients whose nivolumab began less than 1 year after ASCT, and these patients were left out of later analyses so that immune reconstitution would not confound the results. The study was restricted to a single clinical trial cohort, and the causes of repertoire differences, possibly disease activity or prior therapy, were left undefined. Baseline TCR diversity was reported to be lower in newly diagnosed patients than in healthy donors and to be lower still in relapsed/refractory patients.

Reading the label with the study, this specimen's time point is: cycle 2 day 1 (C2D1) of nivolumab. Relapse after autologous stem cell transplantation had occurred in all trial patients, and cohorts A, B and C were distinguished by prior brentuximab vedotin exposure. The trial cohort was composed of 56 patients with relapsed/refractory classical Hodgkin lymphoma, for whom complete response, partial response or progressive disease was recorded as best overall response. Single-agent nivolumab was administered to trial patients in the multi-cohort phase II CheckMate 205 trial. An independent review committee assessed best overall response by applying the 2007 International Working Group response criteria. Trial PBMCs were collected immediately before nivolumab initiation (C1D1) and during therapy at cycle 2 day 1 and cycle 4 day 1. After peripheral blood was drawn into 8 mL Vacutainer Cell Preparation Tubes, PBMCs were isolated by centrifugation and then cryopreserved.

Genomic DNA was extracted with the Qiagen DNeasy kit from unsorted PBMCs and from negatively selected CD4+ and CD8+ fractions. TCR beta CDR3 regions were amplified by immunoSEQ multiplex PCR using primers annealing to V and J segments. A synthetic immune receptor repertoire was used to minimize amplification bias, and any remaining bias was removed computationally after sequencing. The original methods were these. Custom Python scripts were used to quantify repertoire diversity as the Shannon entropy index. Unsorted, CD4+ and CD8+ repertoires were analyzed separately, except for combined analyses in which CD4+ and CD8+ sequences were merged in silico. A clone counted as expanded when the clone's frequency after treatment rose at least 2-fold relative to C1D1, and clones undetected at baseline were given a pseudocount of 0.5. Singleton clones were defined as clones with 0 or 1 copy at C1D1, and non-singleton clones were defined as clones with 2 or more copies. Clones expanded in unsorted samples were assigned a CD4+, CD8+ or unknown annotation through matching of protein sequences in sorted samples from the same patient. Diversity changes from C1D1 to C4D1 were tested in paired samples using Wilcoxon tests. TCRdb obtained this table from immuneACCESS and retained in-frame rearrangements with V and J assigned. These tables miss some clones; where compared with another copy, unresolved V genes account for less than half of the shortfall, and the remainder is unexplained. V and J calls and clone size are as listed in that table; D and trimming were resolved from the DNA. This sample has 24,000 or so clones in its table, and about three quarters of those were observed once. Of the sample, approximately 8.4% falls within the top ten clones.

From the cysteine through the phenylalanine, the CDR3 covers 16 amino acids. This entry keeps only the CDR3 DNA: 48 bases, framed from base 1. V trim: 3 bases; J trim: 1 base; unmatched bases: 5. In the germline V gene, CDR1 corresponds to SGHRS and CDR2 to YFSETQ. The V and J segments used are TRBV5-1 and TRBJ1-1, and TRBD1 aligns with 11 junction nucleotides. The source is a human donor with classical Hodgkin lymphoma. The material sequenced was peripheral blood mononuclear cells (PBMCs), taken before the second cycle of nivolumab. The CDR3 loop reads CASSYGQGATNTEAFF. DNA sequence: TGCGCCAGCAGCTATGGACAGGGGGCAACGAACACTGAAGCTTTCTTT.